The clone carrying this TCR beta chain was recorded many times. Amplification targeted TCR beta CDR3 regions from RNA transcripts. The study used the HTBI primer set for a first-round RT-PCR of the TCR CDR3. TCRdb reprocessed the multiplex PCR reads via MiXCR and lists one record per CDR3 protein. The table includes roughly 180,000 distinct CDR3 sequences, about 18% detected once. Those patients with uncontrolled infection, other autoimmune disease, pregnancy or lactation were excluded. This entry is derived from a study of T cells in Graves' hyperthyroidism and ophthalmopathy. On the study more broadly: Peripheral blood samples were taken at initial diagnosis, prior to any treatment.

CDR1 and CDR2 from the germline V gene are SGDLS and YYNGEE. CDR3 length: 13 amino acids. V was trimmed by 1 base and J by 8 bases, leaving 12 bases between them. Sequencing used blood. The chain couples TRBV9 to TRBJ1-2, with D hard to call. This sequence originates from a woman between 50 and 59 years old with Graves' hyperthyroidism. CDR3 bases: TGTGCCAGCAGCGTAACAACCTCGGGGGGCTACACCTTC. The encoded protein is CASSVTTSGGYTF.